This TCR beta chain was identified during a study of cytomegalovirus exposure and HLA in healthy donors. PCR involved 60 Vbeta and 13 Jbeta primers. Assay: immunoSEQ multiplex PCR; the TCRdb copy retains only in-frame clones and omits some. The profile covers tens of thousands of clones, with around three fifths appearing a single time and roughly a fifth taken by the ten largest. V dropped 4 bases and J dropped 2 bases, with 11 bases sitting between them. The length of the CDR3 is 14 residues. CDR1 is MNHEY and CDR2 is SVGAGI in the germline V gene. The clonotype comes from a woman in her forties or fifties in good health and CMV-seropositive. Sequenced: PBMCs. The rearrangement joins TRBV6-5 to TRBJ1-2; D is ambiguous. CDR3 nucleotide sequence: TGTGCCAGCAGTTGGGCCAGCTGGAACTATGGCTACACCTTC. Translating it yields CASSWASWNYGYTF.